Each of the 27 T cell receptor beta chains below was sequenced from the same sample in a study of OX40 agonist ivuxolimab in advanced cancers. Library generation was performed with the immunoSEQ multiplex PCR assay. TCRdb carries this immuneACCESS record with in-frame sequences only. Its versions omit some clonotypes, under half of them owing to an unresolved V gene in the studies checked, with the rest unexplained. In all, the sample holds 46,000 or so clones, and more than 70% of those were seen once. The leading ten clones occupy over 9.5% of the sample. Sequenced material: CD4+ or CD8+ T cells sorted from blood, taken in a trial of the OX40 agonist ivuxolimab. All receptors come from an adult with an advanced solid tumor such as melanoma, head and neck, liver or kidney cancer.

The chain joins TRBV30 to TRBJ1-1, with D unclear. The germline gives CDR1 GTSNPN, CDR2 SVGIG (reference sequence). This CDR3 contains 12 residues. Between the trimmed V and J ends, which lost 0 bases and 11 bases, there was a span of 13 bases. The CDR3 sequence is CAWSVLPLAAFF. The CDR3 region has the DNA TGTGCCTGGAGTGTACTACCTCTTGCGGCTTTCTTT. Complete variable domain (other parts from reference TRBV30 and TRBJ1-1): SQTIHQWPATLVQPVGSPLSLECTVEGTSNPNLYWYRQAAGRGLQLLFYSVGIGQISSEVPQNLSASRPQDRQFILSSKKLLLSDSGFYLCAWSVLPLAAFFGQGTRLTVV.

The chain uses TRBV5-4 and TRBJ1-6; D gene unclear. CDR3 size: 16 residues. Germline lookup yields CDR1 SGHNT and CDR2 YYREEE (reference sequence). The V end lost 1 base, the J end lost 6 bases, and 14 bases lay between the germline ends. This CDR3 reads CASSLSMGISNSPLHF. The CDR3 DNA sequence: TGTGCCAGCAGCTTGTCAATGGGGATTTCTAATTCACCCCTCCACTTT.

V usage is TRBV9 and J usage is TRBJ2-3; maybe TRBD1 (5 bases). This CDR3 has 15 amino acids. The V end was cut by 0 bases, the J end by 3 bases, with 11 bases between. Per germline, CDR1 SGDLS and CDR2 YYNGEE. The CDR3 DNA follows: TGTGCCAGCAGCGTAGTAGGACATAGTACAGATACGCAGTATTTT. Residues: CASSVVGHSTDTQYF.

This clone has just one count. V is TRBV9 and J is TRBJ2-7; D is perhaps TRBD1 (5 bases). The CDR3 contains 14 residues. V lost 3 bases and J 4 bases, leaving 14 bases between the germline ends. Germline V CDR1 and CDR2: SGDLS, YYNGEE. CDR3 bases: TGTGCCAGCAGCGCAGGAAGGGGATCATACGAGCAGTACTTC. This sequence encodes CASSAGRGSYEQYF.

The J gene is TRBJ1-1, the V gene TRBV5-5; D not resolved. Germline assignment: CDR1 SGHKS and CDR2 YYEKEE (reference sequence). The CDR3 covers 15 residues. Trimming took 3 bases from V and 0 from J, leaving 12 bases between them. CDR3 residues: CASSSLSPVNTEAFF. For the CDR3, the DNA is TGTGCCAGCAGCTCTCTGAGTCCGGTGAACACTGAAGCTTTCTTT.

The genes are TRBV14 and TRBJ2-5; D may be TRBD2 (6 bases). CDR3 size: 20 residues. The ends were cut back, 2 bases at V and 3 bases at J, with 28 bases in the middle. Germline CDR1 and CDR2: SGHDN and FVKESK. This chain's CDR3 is CASSQRGRASVSGTEETQYF. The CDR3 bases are TGTGCCAGCAGCCAAAGAGGACGAGCTAGCGTCTCGGGGACGGAAGAGACCCAGTACTTC.

CDR3 amino acids: CASSLEGSGGVYEQYF. The CDR3 DNA reads as TGCGCCAGCAGCTTGGAAGGTAGCGGGGGGGTCTACGAGCAGTACTTC. The J gene is TRBJ2-7, the V gene TRBV5-1, with 11 positions matching TRBD2. J lost 3 bases, V lost 0 bases, and 5 bases had no gene match. This CDR3 comprises 16 residues. Germline-derived CDR1 and CDR2 are SGHRS and YFSETQ.

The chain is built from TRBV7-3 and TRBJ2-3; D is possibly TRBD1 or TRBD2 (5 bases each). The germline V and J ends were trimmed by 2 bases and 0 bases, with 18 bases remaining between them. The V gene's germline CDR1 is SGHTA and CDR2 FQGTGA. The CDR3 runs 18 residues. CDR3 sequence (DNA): TGTGCCAGCAGCTTAGGGGCAGGGAGCTCTACTAGCACAGATACGCAGTATTTT. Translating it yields CASSLGAGSSTSTDTQYF.

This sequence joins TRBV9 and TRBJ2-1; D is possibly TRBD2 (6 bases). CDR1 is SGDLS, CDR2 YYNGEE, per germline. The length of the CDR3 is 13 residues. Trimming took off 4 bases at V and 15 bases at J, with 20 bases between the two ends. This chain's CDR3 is CASSSLGVAGRFF. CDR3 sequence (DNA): TGTGCCAGCAGCTCCCTGGGCGTTGCGGGAAGGTTCTTC.

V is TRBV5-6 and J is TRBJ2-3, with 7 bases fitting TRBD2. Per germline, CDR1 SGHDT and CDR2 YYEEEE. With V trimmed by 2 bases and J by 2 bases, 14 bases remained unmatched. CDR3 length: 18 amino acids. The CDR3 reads CASSFHMRGAGATDTQYF. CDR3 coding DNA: TGTGCCAGCAGCTTTCATATGCGTGGGGCGGGAGCCACAGATACGCAGTATTTT.

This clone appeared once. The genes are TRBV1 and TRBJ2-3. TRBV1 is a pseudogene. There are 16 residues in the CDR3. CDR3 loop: CTSSQAWSPSPDTQYF. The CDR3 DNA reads TGCACCAGCAGCCAAGCTTGGTCCCCCTCCCCAGATACGCAGTATTTT.

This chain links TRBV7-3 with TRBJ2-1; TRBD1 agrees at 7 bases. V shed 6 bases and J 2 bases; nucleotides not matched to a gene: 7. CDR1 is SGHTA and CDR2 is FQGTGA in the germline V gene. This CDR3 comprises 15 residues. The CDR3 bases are TGTGCCAGCAGTGGCCCCGGGACAGCCTACAATGAGCAGTTCTTC. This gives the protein CASSGPGTAYNEQFF.

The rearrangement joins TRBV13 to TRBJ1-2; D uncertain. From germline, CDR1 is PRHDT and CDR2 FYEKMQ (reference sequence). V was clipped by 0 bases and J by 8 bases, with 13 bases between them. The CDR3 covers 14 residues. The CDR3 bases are TGTGCCAGCAGCTTAGGCGAAGAGAGGCGAGGCTACACCTTC. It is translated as CASSLGEERRGYTF.

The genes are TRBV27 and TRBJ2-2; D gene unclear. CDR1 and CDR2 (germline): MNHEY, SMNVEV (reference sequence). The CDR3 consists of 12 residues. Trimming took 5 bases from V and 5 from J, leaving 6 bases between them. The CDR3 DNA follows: TGTGCCAGCAGTCTCGGGACCGGGGAGCTGTTTTTT. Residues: CASSLGTGELFF.

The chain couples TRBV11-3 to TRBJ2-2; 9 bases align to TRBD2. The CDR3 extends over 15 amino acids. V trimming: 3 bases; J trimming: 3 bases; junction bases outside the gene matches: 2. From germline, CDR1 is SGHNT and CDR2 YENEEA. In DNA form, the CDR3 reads TGTGCCAGCAGCTTCGGCGGGAGGGACACCGGGGAGCTGTTTTTT. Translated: CASSFGGRDTGELFF.

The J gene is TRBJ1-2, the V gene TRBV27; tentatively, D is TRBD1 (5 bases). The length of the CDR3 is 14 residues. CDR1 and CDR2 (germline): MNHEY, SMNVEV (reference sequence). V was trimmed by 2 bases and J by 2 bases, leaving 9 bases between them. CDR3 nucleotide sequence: TGTGCCAGCAGTTTAGCCAGGGTGAACTATGGCTACACCTTC. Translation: CASSLARVNYGYTF.

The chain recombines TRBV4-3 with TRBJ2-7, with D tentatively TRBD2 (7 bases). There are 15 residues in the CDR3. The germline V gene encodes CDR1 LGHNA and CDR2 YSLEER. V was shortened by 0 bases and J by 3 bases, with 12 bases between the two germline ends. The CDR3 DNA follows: TGCGCCAGCAGCCAAGATAGGGGGGGAATCTACGAGCAGTACTTC. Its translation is CASSQDRGGIYEQYF.

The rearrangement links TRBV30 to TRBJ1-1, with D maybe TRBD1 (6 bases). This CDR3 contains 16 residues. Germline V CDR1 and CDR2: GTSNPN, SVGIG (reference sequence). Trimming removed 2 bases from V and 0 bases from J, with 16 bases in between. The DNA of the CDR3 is TGTGCCTGGAGTCCGACTCAGGGGCCCATGAACACTGAAGCTTTCTTT. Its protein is CAWSPTQGPMNTEAFF.

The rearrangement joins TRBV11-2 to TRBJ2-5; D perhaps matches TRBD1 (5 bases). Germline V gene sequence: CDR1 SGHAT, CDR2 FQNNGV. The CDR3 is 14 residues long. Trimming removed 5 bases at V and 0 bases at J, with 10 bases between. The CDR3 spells CASSPPTDQETQYF. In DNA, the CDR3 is TGTGCCAGCAGCCCCCCGACAGACCAAGAGACCCAGTACTTC.

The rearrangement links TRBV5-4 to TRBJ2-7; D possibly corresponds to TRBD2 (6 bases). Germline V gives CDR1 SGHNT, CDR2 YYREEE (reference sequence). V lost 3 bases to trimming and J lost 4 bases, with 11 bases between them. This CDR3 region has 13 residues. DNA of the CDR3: TGTGCCAGCAGCTCCCACGGGAGATACGAGCAGTACTTC. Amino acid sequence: CASSSHGRYEQYF.

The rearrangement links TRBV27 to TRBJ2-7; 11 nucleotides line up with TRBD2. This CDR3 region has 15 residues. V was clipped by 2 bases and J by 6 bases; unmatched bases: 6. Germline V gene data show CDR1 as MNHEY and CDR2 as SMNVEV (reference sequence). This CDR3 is CASSLTLAGVGEQYF. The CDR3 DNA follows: TGTGCCAGCAGTTTAACACTAGCGGGAGTTGGCGAGCAGTACTTC.

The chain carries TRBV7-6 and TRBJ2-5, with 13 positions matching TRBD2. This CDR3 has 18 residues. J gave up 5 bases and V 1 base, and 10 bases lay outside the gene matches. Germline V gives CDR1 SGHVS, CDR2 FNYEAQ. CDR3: CASSLVRGLAGLLETQYF. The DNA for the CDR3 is TGTGCCAGCAGCTTAGTTAGGGGACTAGCGGGATTGTTGGAGACCCAGTACTTC.

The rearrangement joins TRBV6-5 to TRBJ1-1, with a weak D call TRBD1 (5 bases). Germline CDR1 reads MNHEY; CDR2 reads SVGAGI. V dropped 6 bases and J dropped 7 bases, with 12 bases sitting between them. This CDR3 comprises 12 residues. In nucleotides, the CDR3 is TGTGCCAGCAGCCGGTACGGGGGTGAAGCTTTCTTT. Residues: CASSRYGGEAFF.

The CDR3 loop reads CASSQTSDRGKGYTF. The CDR3 DNA reads as TGCGCCAGCAGCCAAACTTCGGACAGGGGAAAAGGCTACACCTTC. The chain uses TRBV4-3 and TRBJ1-2, with 9 bases that match TRBD1. CDR1 and CDR2 (germline): LGHNA, YSLEER. CDR3 length: 15 residues. Trimming cost V 2 bases and J 8 bases; bases outside gene matches: 9.

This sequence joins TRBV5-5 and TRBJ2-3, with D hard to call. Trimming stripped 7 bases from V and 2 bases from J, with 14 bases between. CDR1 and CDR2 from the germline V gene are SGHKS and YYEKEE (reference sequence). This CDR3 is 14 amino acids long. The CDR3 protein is CASHATSNTDTQYF. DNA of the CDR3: TGTGCCAGCCACGCGACTTCTAACACAGATACGCAGTATTTT.

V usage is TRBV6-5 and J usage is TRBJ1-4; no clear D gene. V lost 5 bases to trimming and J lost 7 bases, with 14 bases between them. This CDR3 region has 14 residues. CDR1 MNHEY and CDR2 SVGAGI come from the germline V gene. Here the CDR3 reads CASSPSDFTEKLFF. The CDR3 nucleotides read TGTGCCAGCAGTCCCTCGGATTTCACTGAAAAACTGTTTTTT.

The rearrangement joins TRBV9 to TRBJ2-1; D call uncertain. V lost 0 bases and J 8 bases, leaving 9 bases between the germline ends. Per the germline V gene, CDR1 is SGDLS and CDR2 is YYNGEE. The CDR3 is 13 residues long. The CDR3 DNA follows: TGTGCCAGCAGCGTAGTGTCCCGCTATGAGCAGTTCTTC. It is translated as CASSVVSRYEQFF. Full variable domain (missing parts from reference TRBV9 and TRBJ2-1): DSGVTQTPKHLITATGQRVTLRCSPRSGDLSVYWYQQSLDQGLQFLIQYYNGEERAKGNILERFSAQQFPDLHSELNLSSLELGDSALYFCASSVVSRYEQFFGPGTRLTVL.